Listed below are T cell receptor beta chains from one sample, sequenced in a study of STAT5B mutations in CD4+ large granular lymphocyte leukemia. The data were produced by immunoSEQ multiplex PCR, yet TCRdb's version contains in-frame clones alone and is incomplete. This repertoire shows about 27,000 clones, around three quarters found once; its top ten account for around 9.6%. Sequenced sample: CD4+ T cells from blood buffy coats. These receptors originate from a human donor in good health. Each CDR3 is given with its conserved first and last residue. The order of the fields is CDR3 protein, CDR3 DNA, D gene, clone size, V gene, J gene. A D gene is named only where the DNA matches it firmly. Only part of the rows carry a size: once, few, many, or a class if the clone is expanded.

CASRDRSSYNEQFF,TGTGCCAGCAGGGACAGAAGCTCCTACAATGAGCAGTTCTTC,NA,NA,TRBV2,TRBJ2-1
CASRRGTAYYGYTF,TGTGCCAGCCGCCGTGGGACAGCCTACTATGGCTACACCTTC,TRBD1,NA,TRBV7-9,TRBJ1-2
CASSFTGNTEAFF,TGTGCCAGTAGTTTCACAGGGAACACTGAAGCTTTCTTT,NA,NA,TRBV19,TRBJ1-1
CASAPTRRSTEAFF,TGTGCCAGCGCGCCGACGAGGAGGTCCACTGAAGCTTTCTTT,NA,NA,TRBV28,TRBJ1-1
CASSRLAGNTDTQYF,TGTGCCAGCAGCCGACTAGCGGGGAACACAGATACGCAGTATTTT,TRBD2,NA,TRBV11-1,TRBJ2-3
CASSLAFGQNQPQHF,TGTGCCAGCAGCTTAGCGTTTGGACAGAATCAGCCCCAGCATTTT,NA,NA,TRBV7-8,TRBJ1-5
CASGGTGNQPQHF,TGTGCCAGTGGGGGGACAGGGAATCAGCCCCAGCATTTT,TRBD1,NA,TRBV6-1,TRBJ1-5
CASSVGRSHRIGEAFF,TGTGCCAGCAGCGTAGGTCGCAGTCACAGAATCGGTGAAGCTTTCTTT,NA,NA,TRBV9,TRBJ1-1
CASSLGTGADRRNTEAFF,TGCGCCAGCAGCTTGGGGACAGGGGCAGACAGAAGGAACACTGAAGCTTTCTTT,TRBD1,once,TRBV5-1,TRBJ1-1
CASSYPRWASGINNEQFF,TGTGCCAGCAGCTACCCTAGGTGGGCTAGCGGAATAAACAATGAGCAGTTCTTC,TRBD2,NA,TRBV7-8,TRBJ2-1
CASGSQAGVNTEAFF,TGTGCCAGCGGGTCCCAGGCAGGGGTGAACACTGAAGCTTTCTTT,NA,NA,TRBV2,TRBJ1-1
CASSLLEPLQETQYF,TGTGCCAGTAGTCTCCTTGAACCTCTCCAAGAGACCCAGTACTTC,NA,NA,TRBV19,TRBJ2-5
CASSRQGGYNEQFF,TGTGCCAGCAGCCGACAGGGAGGATACAATGAGCAGTTCTTC,NA,NA,TRBV14,TRBJ2-1
CASKQQSNEKLFF,TGTGCCAGCAAACAGCAAAGTAATGAAAAACTGTTTTTT,NA,NA,TRBV18,TRBJ1-4
CAISEYRGNQETQYF,TGTGCCATCAGTGAGTATCGGGGGAACCAAGAGACCCAGTACTTC,NA,NA,TRBV10-3,TRBJ2-5
CSGNRGTEQFF,TGCAGCGGGAACAGGGGCACGGAGCAGTTCTTC,TRBD1,NA,TRBV29-1,TRBJ2-1
CATSRTPQVYNEQFF,TGTGCCACCAGCAGAACGCCCCAAGTCTACAATGAGCAGTTCTTC,NA,once,TRBV15,TRBJ2-1
CASIWGQGGNQPQHF,TGTGCCAGCATTTGGGGGCAGGGCGGCAATCAGCCCCAGCATTTT,NA,NA,TRBV6-1,TRBJ1-5
CASGGTGYNEQFF,TGTGCTAGTGGTGGGACAGGGTACAATGAGCAGTTCTTC,TRBD1,NA,TRBV12-5,TRBJ2-1
CASRTGSHLTGELFF,TGTGCCAGCAGAACTGGATCCCATTTGACCGGGGAGCTGTTTTTT,NA,NA,TRBV5-5,TRBJ2-2
CASSLVLAGGPREQYF,TGTGCCAGCAGCTTAGTACTAGCGGGAGGTCCACGCGAGCAGTACTTC,TRBD2,few,TRBV7-2,TRBJ2-7
CATKGTRGEQFF,TGTGCCACCAAAGGGACTAGGGGGGAGCAGTTCTTC,TRBD2,few,TRBV2,TRBJ2-1